One and the same sample provided the 29 T cell receptor beta chains below, sequenced in a study of shared clonotypes between healthy human individuals. CD45RO-negative, CCR7-positively selected cells formed the naive CD8 fraction, excluding terminally differentiated effector memory CD45RA+ cells. The data were produced by immunoSEQ multiplex PCR, yet TCRdb's version contains in-frame clones alone and is incomplete. This sample has approximately 840,000 clones, with about 96% found just once. Sequencing input: naive CD8+ T cells sorted from blood. The source of these receptors is a man aged 25 to 40 in good health.

V is TRBV30 and J is TRBJ1-4; D ambiguous. Germline lookup yields CDR1 GTSNPN and CDR2 SVGIG (reference sequence). The CDR3 spans 13 residues. With 4 bases removed from V and 8 bases from J, the gap between germline ends came to 14 bases. CDR3 in DNA: TGTGCCTGGACTGATCACGTTAGGGAAAAACTGTTTTTT. This gives the protein CAWTDHVREKLFF.

This rearrangement joins TRBV30 to TRBJ1-1, with TRBD1 matching over 8 bases. This CDR3 comprises 14 residues. Germline V lookup: CDR1 GTSNPN, CDR2 SVGIG (reference sequence). V shed 2 bases, J shed 2 bases, and the junction held 4 bases outside the gene matches. CDR3 in DNA: TGTGCCTGGAGTACCGGGACAGGCAACACTGAAGCTTTCTTT. Protein: CAWSTGTGNTEAFF.

The rearrangement uses TRBV28 and TRBJ2-7; TRBD1 might be the D (6 bases). Germline-derived CDR1 and CDR2 are MDHEN and SYDVKM. The ends were cut back, 7 bases at V and 3 bases at J, with 13 bases in the middle. CDR3 length: 13 residues. CDR3 in amino acids: CASMTRDIYEQYF. The CDR3 DNA reads TGTGCCAGCATGACTCGGGACATCTACGAGCAGTACTTC.

The chain carries TRBV7-3 and TRBJ2-1; 10 bases align to TRBD2. The CDR3 sequence is 20 residues long. Per germline, CDR1 SGHTA and CDR2 FQGTGA. Trimming cost V 2 bases and J 0 bases; bases outside gene matches: 13. In nucleotides, the CDR3 is TGTGCCAGCAGCTTATCTCGGCTAGCGGGGGACCTTAGCTCCTACAATGAGCAGTTCTTC. Its translation: CASSLSRLAGDLSSYNEQFF.

The V call is TRBV28, the J call TRBJ2-5, with D perhaps TRBD1 or TRBD2 (5 bases each). CDR1 and CDR2 (germline): MDHEN, SYDVKM. The CDR3 runs to 13 residues. V lost 6 bases to trimming and J lost 1 base, with 9 bases between them. The CDR3 protein is CASSRGLQETQYF. For the CDR3, the DNA is TGTGCCAGCAGCCGGGGCCTCCAAGAGACCCAGTACTTC.

V usage is TRBV2 and J usage is TRBJ1-2; TRBD1 matches 9 bases. The junction had 9 bases not matched to a gene; V was cut back by 6 bases and J by 4 bases. CDR3 length equals 15 residues. Germline V gene sequence: CDR1 SNHLY, CDR2 FYNNEI. The CDR3 is CASSPKQGATYGYTF. The CDR3 coding sequence is TGTGCCAGCAGCCCTAAACAGGGGGCGACCTATGGCTACACCTTC.

The genes are TRBV5-1 and TRBJ2-5; 8 positions agree with TRBD2. This CDR3 is 15 amino acids long. CDR1 and CDR2 (germline): SGHRS, YFSETQ. The V gene end was trimmed by 2 bases and the J gene end by 4 bases; junction bases not matched to a gene: 7. The CDR3 DNA reads as TGCGCCAGCAGCTTAGCGGGAGAGTTTGCAGAGACCCAGTACTTC. Its translation: CASSLAGEFAETQYF.

The chain recombines TRBV11-2 with TRBJ2-7; 13 bases line up with TRBD2. This CDR3 spans 15 amino acids. V dropped 5 bases and J dropped 4; count of bases not matched to a gene: 5. CDR1 and CDR2 (germline): SGHAT, FQNNGV. CDR3 protein: CASSPGTSGDYEQYF. The CDR3 nucleotides read TGTGCCAGCAGCCCCGGGACTAGCGGGGATTACGAGCAGTACTTC.

This clone was recorded once. The chain couples TRBV7-9 to TRBJ2-7; 13 bases are a match to TRBD2. V was pared by 5 bases and J by 1 base, with 5 bases of the junction left unmatched. The germline CDR1 and CDR2 sequences are SEHNR and FQNEAQ (reference sequence). The CDR3 length is 16 residues. This CDR3 is CASSPGTSGISYEQYF. The CDR3 nucleotides read TGTGCCAGCAGCCCGGGGACTAGCGGGATTTCCTACGAGCAGTACTTC. The variable domain in full, with the rest retrieved from reference TRBV7-9 and TRBJ2-7, is DTGVSQNPRHKITKRGQNVTFRCDPISEHNRLYWYRQTLGQGPEFLTYFQNEAQLEKSRLLSDRFSAERPKGSFSTLEIQRTEQGDSAMYLCASSPGTSGISYEQYFGPGTRLTVT.

The rearrangement uses TRBV9 and TRBJ1-3; no clear D gene. Germline loops: CDR1 SGDLS, CDR2 YYNGEE. V shed 7 bases and J shed 4 bases, with 15 bases lying between them. The CDR3 has 14 residues. The CDR3 spells CASGLEGSGNTIYF. CDR3 nucleotides: TGTGCCAGCGGTTTGGAGGGCTCAGGAAACACCATATATTTT.

This chain connects TRBV4-1 to TRBJ1-1, with 7 bases fitting TRBD1. Germline V gene lookup returns CDR1 MGHRA and CDR2 YSYEKL. With V trimmed by 0 bases and J by 4 bases, 5 bases remained unmatched. The CDR3 has 15 amino acids. CDR3 in DNA: TGCGCCAGCAGCCAAGAGCGGACAGGCGGCACTGAAGCTTTCTTT. Translating gives CASSQERTGGTEAFF.

The CDR3, as DNA: TGTGCCAGCAGTTTCCGCGAGCAGTACTTC. Protein product: CASSFREQYF. V usage is TRBV28 and J usage is TRBJ2-7; D remains unclear. Trimming cost V 3 bases and J 6 bases, with 3 bases left between them. The CDR3 totals 10 residues. Germline-derived CDR1 and CDR2 are MDHEN and SYDVKM.

The rearrangement joins TRBV6-1 to TRBJ1-5; TRBD1 matches 7 bases. Per germline, CDR1 MNHNS and CDR2 SASEGT. With 2 bases clipped from V and 4 bases from J, the junction kept 5 bases outside the gene matches. The CDR3 has 15 amino acids. CDR3 sequence: CASSEWVTGNQPQHF. In DNA, the CDR3 is TGTGCCAGCAGTGAATGGGTGACAGGGAATCAGCCCCAGCATTTT.

This chain connects TRBV10-3 to TRBJ2-2; TRBD2 aligns across 13 bases. V lost 2 bases to trimming and J lost 6 bases; unmatched junction nucleotides: 12. Germline values: CDR1 ENHRY, CDR2 SYGVKD. This CDR3 contains 19 residues. CDR3 DNA: TGTGCCATCAGTGAGGGGGAGACTAGCGGGAGGTCCTTATCCGGGGAGCTGTTTTTT. This codes for CAISEGETSGRSLSGELFF.

CDR3 amino acids: CASSLERTRAYEQYF. In DNA, the CDR3 is TGTGCCAGCAGTCTAGAGCGGACTAGAGCCTACGAGCAGTACTTC. The rearrangement links TRBV2 to TRBJ2-7, with 7 nucleotides matching TRBD2. The germline CDR1 and CDR2 sequences are SNHLY and FYNNEI. V was clipped by 5 bases and J by 2 bases; unmatched bases: 9. The CDR3 runs to 15 residues.

This chain uses TRBV27 with TRBJ2-1; 7 bases agree with TRBD2. V dropped 5 bases and J dropped 2; count of bases not matched to a gene: 9. Germline loops: CDR1 MNHEY, CDR2 SMNVEV (reference sequence). The CDR3 consists of 16 residues. CDR3 in amino acids: CASSPRLAGTYNEQFF. As DNA, the CDR3 is TGTGCCAGCAGTCCCAGACTAGCAGGTACCTACAATGAGCAGTTCTTC.

The chain combines TRBV10-3 with TRBJ2-7; 9 bases fit TRBD1. After removal of 1 base from V and 8 bases from J, the junction contained 9 bases not matched to a gene. The germline gives CDR1 ENHRY, CDR2 SYGVKD. The length of the CDR3 is 15 residues. CDR3 bases: TGTGCCATCAGTGAGTTAGCAGACAGGGGGGTCCAGCAGTACTTC. As protein: CAISELADRGVQQYF.

The V gene is TRBV9, the J gene TRBJ2-3; TRBD2 agrees at 15 bases. The J segment lost 6 bases and the V segment lost 0 bases, leaving 8 bases of the junction unmatched. Germline V gene sequence: CDR1 SGDLS, CDR2 YYNGEE. The CDR3 is 18 amino acids. The CDR3 DNA reads TGTGCCAGCAGCGTAGCCTTGGGACTAGCGGGAGGCGGGGATACGCAGTATTTT. It yields the protein CASSVALGLAGGGDTQYF.

The rearrangement links TRBV27 to TRBJ2-3; 8 bases are a match to TRBD2. The CDR3 contains 15 residues. V lost 3 bases to trimming and J lost 6 bases; unmatched junction nucleotides: 8. Germline CDR1 and CDR2: MNHEY and SMNVEV (reference sequence). The chain's CDR3 is CASSFNGLAGDTQYF. CDR3 DNA sequence: TGTGCCAGCAGTTTTAATGGCCTAGCGGGTGATACGCAGTATTTT.

This sequence joins TRBV6-1 and TRBJ1-1; tentative D call: TRBD1 (5 bases). The CDR3 runs 15 residues. V gave up 10 bases and J gave up 5 bases, with 23 bases separating them. Per the germline V gene, CDR1 is MNHNS and CDR2 is SASEGT. The CDR3 sequence: CATSMGLFIGTEAFF. The CDR3 nucleotides are TGTGCCACCTCCATGGGGCTTTTCATCGGGACTGAAGCTTTCTTT.

The chain couples TRBV19 to TRBJ1-1; D perhaps matches TRBD1 (5 bases). The germline gives CDR1 LNHDA, CDR2 SQIVND (reference sequence). V lost 4 bases to trimming and J lost 6 bases, with 15 bases between them. The CDR3 covers 14 residues. The CDR3 bases are TGTGCCAGTAGTACCCGGACGTTGGGGGCTGAAGCTTTCTTT. This codes for CASSTRTLGAEAFF.

The rearrangement links TRBV7-9 to TRBJ2-7; a possible D gene is TRBD2 (5 bases). Trimming pared 2 bases from V and 11 bases from J, leaving 10 bases between. This CDR3 is 11 amino acids long. CDR1 SEHNR and CDR2 FQNEAQ come from the germline V gene (reference sequence). This chain's CDR3 is CASSLLEEEYF. CDR3 DNA sequence: TGTGCCAGCAGCTTATTGGAGGAGGAGTACTTC.

The J gene is TRBJ2-7, the V gene TRBV11-2; possible D gene TRBD2, 5 bases. CDR3 length: 15 amino acids. Germline-derived CDR1 and CDR2 are SGHAT and FQNNGV. V lost 2 bases, J lost 3 bases, and 14 bases lay in between. The CDR3 here is CASSLSTRGFYEQYF. DNA for the CDR3: TGTGCCAGCAGCTTAAGTACCCGCGGGTTCTACGAGCAGTACTTC.

V is TRBV5-1 and J is TRBJ2-7; D is perhaps TRBD1 or TRBD2 (5 bases each). The CDR3 contains 15 residues. V was trimmed by 1 base and J by 2 bases, leaving 13 bases between them. CDR1 is SGHRS and CDR2 is YFSETQ in the germline V gene. The CDR3 loop is CASSLSGTTTYEQYF. CDR3 bases: TGCGCCAGCAGCTTGTCCGGGACCACGACCTACGAGCAGTACTTC.

In its sample, this clone was seen once. The chain uses TRBV14 and TRBJ2-1; 9 bases are a match to TRBD2. The CDR3 consists of 15 residues. Germline V gene data show CDR1 as SGHDN and CDR2 as FVKESK. The V segment lost 5 bases and the J segment 5 bases; nucleotides outside the gene matches: 7. Here the CDR3 reads CASSILAGPNNEQFF. The CDR3 region has the DNA TGTGCCAGCAGCATTCTAGCGGGACCCAACAATGAGCAGTTCTTC.

This rearrangement joins TRBV6-1 to TRBJ1-5; D unclear. This CDR3 spans 14 amino acids. Germline V gives CDR1 MNHNS, CDR2 SASEGT. Trimming left V 6 bases short and J 5 bases short, with 14 bases between. The CDR3 DNA reads as TGTGCCAGCAGGGGGATTGAAGTCTATCAGCCCCAGCATTTT. Its translation: CASRGIEVYQPQHF.

The V and J genes are TRBV7-9 and TRBJ1-1; 7 nucleotides align to TRBD1. The CDR3 sequence is 12 residues long. The germline V gene has CDR1 SEHNR and CDR2 FQNEAQ (reference sequence). Losses at the gene ends were 5 bases for V and 7 bases for J; bases not matched to a gene: 4. This CDR3 reads CASSPGTVEAFF. The CDR3 DNA sequence: TGTGCCAGCAGCCCAGGGACAGTTGAAGCTTTCTTT.

V and J are TRBV27 and TRBJ2-3; maybe TRBD2 (6 bases). The germline V gene encodes CDR1 MNHEY and CDR2 SMNVEV (reference sequence). This CDR3 is 12 amino acids long. Trimming pared 7 bases from V and 6 bases from J, leaving 11 bases between. As DNA, the CDR3 is TGTGCCAGCACCCAAGGAGGGGATACGCAGTATTTT. It yields the protein CASTQGGDTQYF.

The chain joins TRBV15 to TRBJ1-1; D gene uncertain. The CDR3 consists of 14 residues. Germline values: CDR1 LNHNV, CDR2 YYDKDF (reference sequence). Trimming removed 1 base from V and 0 bases from J, with 6 bases in between. This CDR3 is CATSRGFMNTEAFF. CDR3 in DNA: TGTGCCACCAGCAGAGGATTTATGAACACTGAAGCTTTCTTT.